This T cell receptor (beta chain) was recorded in a study of T cells in Graves' hyperthyroidism and ophthalmopathy. Study-level background: The authors collected peripheral blood at initial diagnosis, before any treatment.

Researchers took RNA transcripts and amplified the TCR beta CDR3 regions from them. The HTBI primer set served for first-round RT-PCR of the TCR CDR3. MiXCR, applied by TCRdb to the multiplex PCR reads, yields one record per CDR3 protein. The table shows some 350,000 distinct CDR3 sequences, with approximately 20% occurring only once. Germline V gives CDR1 MGHDK, CDR2 SYGVNS. This CDR3 is 15 amino acids long. The V and J ends lost 1 base and 13 bases, in that order; junction bases with no gene match: 13. There are a few counts of this clonotype. Antigen unknown. Notes on the study in general: With a median lead of around 5.9 months before onset, the model predicted ophthalmopathy. The majority of expanded thyroid clonotypes above 0.001 also appeared in blood.

This chain links TRBV25-1 with TRBJ1-1, with 9 bases matching TRBD1. Material: blood. The TCR sequence derives from a woman aged 18 to 35 with Graves' hyperthyroidism. CDR3: CASSEWIMGQGSSFF. The DNA of the CDR3 is TGTGCCAGCAGTGAATGGATTATGGGACAGGGATCTAGTTTCTTT.